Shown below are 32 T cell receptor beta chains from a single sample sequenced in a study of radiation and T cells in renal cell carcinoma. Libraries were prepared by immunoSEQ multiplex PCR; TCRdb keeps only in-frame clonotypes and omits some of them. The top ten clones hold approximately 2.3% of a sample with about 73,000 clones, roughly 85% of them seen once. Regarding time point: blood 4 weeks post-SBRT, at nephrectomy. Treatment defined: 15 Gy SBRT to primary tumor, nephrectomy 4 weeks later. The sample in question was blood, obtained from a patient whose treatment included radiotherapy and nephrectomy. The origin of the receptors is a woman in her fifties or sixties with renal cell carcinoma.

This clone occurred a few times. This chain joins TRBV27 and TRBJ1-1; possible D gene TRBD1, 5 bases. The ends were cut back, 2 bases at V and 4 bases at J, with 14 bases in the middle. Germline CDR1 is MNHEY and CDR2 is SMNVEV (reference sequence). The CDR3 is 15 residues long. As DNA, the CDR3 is TGTGCCAGCAGTTTAGGGGCCGATTTGGGCACTGAAGCTTTCTTT. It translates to CASSLGADLGTEAFF.

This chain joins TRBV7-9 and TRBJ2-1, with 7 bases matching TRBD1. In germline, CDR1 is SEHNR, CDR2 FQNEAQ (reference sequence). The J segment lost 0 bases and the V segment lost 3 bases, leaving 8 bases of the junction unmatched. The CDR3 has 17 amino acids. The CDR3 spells CASSLGYRDSSYNEQFF. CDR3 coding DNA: TGTGCCAGCAGCTTGGGCTACCGGGACAGCTCCTACAATGAGCAGTTCTTC. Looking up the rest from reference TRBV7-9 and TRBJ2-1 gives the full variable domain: DTGVSQNPRHKITKRGQNVTFRCDPISEHNRLYWYRQTLGQGPEFLTYFQNEAQLEKSRLLSDRFSAERPKGSFSTLEIQRTEQGDSAMYLCASSLGYRDSSYNEQFFGPGTRLTVL.

The CDR3 reads CAWTGGGDTQYF. Here the CDR3 DNA reads TGTGCCTGGACAGGGGGCGGAGATACGCAGTATTTT. The genes are TRBV30 and TRBJ2-3, with TRBD1 matching 8 bases. Germline CDR1 is GTSNPN and CDR2 is SVGIG (reference sequence). V shed 4 bases and J 5 bases; nucleotides not matched to a gene: 2. This CDR3 is built from 12 residues.

CDR3 region: CASSLEQYEQYF. CDR3 DNA: TGCGCCAGCAGCTTGGAGCAGTACGAGCAGTACTTC. The chain uses TRBV5-1 and TRBJ2-7; no clear D gene. This CDR3 is built from 12 residues. The V and J ends lost 0 bases and 4 bases respectively, with 5 bases between them. Germline V CDR1 and CDR2: SGHRS, YFSETQ.

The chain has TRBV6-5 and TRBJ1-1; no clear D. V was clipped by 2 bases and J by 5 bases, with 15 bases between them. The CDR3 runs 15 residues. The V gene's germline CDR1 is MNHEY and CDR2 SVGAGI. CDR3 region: CASSYRSGGETEAFF. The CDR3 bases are TGTGCCAGCAGTTACAGGTCAGGCGGGGAAACTGAAGCTTTCTTT.

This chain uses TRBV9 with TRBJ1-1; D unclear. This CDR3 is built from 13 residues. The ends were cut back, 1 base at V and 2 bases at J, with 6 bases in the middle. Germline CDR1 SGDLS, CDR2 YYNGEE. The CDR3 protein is CASSVHRNTEAFF. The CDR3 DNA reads TGTGCCAGCAGCGTACACAGAAACACTGAAGCTTTCTTT.

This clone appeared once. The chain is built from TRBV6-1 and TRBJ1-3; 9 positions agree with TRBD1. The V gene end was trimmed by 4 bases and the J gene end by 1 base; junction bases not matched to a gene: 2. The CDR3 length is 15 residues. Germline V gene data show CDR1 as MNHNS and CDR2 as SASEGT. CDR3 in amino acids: CASSADRGSGNTIYF. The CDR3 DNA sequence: TGTGCCAGCAGTGCGGACAGGGGTTCTGGAAACACCATATATTTT.

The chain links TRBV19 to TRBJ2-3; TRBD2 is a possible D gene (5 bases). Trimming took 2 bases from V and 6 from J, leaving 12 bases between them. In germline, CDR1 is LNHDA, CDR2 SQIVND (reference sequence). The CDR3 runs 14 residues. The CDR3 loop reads CASSIRGGGDTQYF. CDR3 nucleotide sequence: TGTGCCAGTAGTATACGCGGCGGCGGGGATACGCAGTATTTT.

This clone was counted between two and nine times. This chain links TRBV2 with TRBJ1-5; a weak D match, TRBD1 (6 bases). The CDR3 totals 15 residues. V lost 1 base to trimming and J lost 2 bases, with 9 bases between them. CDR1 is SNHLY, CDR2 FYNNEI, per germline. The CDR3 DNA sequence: TGTGCCAGCAGTGAAGGACAGGTGGGCAATCAGCCCCAGCATTTT. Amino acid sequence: CASSEGQVGNQPQHF.

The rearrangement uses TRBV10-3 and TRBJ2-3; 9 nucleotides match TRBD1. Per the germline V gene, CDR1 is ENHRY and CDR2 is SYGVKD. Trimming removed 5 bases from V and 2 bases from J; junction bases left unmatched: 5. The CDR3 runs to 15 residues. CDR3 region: CAISTGTGHTDTQYF. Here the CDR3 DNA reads TGTGCCATCAGTACCGGGACAGGGCACACAGATACGCAGTATTTT.

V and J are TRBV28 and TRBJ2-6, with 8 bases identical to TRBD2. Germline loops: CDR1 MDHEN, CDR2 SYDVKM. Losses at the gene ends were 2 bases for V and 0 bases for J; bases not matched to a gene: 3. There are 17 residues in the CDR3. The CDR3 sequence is CASSLQAGDSGANVLTF. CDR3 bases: TGTGCCAGCAGTTTACAAGCGGGAGACTCTGGGGCCAACGTCCTGACTTTC.

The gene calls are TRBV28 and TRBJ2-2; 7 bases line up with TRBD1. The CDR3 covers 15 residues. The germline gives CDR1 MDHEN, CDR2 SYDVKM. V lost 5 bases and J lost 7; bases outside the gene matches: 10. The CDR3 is CASSPADRVGGELFF. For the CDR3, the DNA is TGTGCCAGCAGTCCCGCCGACAGGGTTGGCGGGGAGCTGTTTTTT.

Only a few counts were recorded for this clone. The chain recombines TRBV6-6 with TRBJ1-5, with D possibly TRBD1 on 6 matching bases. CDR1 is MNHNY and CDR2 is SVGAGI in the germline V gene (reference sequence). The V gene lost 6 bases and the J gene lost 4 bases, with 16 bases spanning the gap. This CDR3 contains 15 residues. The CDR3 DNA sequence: TGTGCCAGCAGCCCTAGGACAGCCGGGAATCAGCCCCAGCATTTT. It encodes CASSPRTAGNQPQHF.

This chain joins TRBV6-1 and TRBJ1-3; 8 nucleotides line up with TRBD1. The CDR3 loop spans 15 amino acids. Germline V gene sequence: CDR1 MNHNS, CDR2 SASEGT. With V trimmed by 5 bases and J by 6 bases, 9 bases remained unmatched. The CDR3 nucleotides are TGTGCCAGCAGTCTACGGACAGGGCGGGAAAACACCATATATTTT. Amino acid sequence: CASSLRTGRENTIYF.

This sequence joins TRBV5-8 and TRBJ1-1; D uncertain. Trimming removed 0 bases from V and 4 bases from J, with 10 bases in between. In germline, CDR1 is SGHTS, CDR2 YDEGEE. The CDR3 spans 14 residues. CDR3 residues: CASSLGGLGTEAFF. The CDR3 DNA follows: TGTGCCAGCAGCTTGGGAGGGCTAGGCACTGAAGCTTTCTTT.

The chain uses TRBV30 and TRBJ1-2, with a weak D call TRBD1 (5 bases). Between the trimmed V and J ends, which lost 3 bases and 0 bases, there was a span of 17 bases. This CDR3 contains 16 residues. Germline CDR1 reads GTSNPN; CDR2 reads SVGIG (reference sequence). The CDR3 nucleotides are TGTGCCTGGAGGCTTAGGGCAGGGACCACTAACTATGGCTACACCTTC. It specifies CAWRLRAGTTNYGYTF.

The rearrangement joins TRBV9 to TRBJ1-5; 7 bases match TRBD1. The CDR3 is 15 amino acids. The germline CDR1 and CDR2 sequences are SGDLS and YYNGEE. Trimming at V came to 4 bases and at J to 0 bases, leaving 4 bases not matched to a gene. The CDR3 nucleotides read TGTGCCAGCAGCAGGGACAGCAATAGCAATCAGCCCCAGCATTTT. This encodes CASSRDSNSNQPQHF.

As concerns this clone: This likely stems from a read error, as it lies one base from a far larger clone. The CDR3 region is CASSSGLAGGYEQYF. The CDR3 DNA sequence: TGTGCCAGCAGCTCGGGACTAGCGGGGGGGTACGAGCAGTACTTC. The V and J genes are TRBV7-9 and TRBJ2-5; 16 bases are shared with TRBD2. The end of the DNA fits TRBJ2-7 better, so the J call may be wrong. Per germline, CDR1 SEHNR and CDR2 FQNEAQ (reference sequence). The CDR3 covers 15 residues.

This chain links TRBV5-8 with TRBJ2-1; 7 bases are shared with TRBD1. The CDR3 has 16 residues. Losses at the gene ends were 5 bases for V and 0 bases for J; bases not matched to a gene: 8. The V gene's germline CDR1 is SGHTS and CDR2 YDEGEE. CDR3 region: CASRLRQGSSYNEQFF. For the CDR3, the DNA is TGTGCCAGCAGACTACGACAGGGAAGCTCCTACAATGAGCAGTTCTTC.

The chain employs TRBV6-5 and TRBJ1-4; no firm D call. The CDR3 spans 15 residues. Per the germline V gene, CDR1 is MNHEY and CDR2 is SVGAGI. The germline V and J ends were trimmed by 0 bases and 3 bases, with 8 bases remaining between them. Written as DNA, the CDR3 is TGTGCCAGCAGTTACTCGTGGGAGTCTAATGAAAAACTGTTTTTT. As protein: CASSYSWESNEKLFF.

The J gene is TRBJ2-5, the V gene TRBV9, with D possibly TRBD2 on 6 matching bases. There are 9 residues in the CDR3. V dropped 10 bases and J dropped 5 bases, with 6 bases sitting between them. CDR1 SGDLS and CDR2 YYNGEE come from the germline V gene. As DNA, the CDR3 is TGTGCCGGGGGGGAGACCCAGTACTTC. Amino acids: CAGGETQYF.

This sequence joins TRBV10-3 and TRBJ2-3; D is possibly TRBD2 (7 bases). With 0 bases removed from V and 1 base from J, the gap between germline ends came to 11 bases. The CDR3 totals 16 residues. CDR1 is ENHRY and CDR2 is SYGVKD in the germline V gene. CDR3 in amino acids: CAISESKGGGTDTQYF. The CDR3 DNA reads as TGTGCCATCAGTGAGTCGAAGGGGGGGGGCACAGATACGCAGTATTTT.

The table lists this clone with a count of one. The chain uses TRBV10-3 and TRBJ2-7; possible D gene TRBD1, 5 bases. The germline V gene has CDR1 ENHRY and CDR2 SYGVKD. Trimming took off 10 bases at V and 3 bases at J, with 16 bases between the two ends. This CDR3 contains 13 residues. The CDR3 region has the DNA TGTGCCACAAGGACATCTACAAACTACGAGCAGTACTTC. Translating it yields CATRTSTNYEQYF.

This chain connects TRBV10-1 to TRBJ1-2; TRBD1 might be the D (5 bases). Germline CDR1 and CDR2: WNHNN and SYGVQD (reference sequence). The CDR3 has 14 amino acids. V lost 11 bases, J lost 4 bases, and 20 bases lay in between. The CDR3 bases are TGCGCCCCGAAAGGGGACCGCCTCCTCTATGGCTACACCTTC. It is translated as CAPKGDRLLYGYTF.

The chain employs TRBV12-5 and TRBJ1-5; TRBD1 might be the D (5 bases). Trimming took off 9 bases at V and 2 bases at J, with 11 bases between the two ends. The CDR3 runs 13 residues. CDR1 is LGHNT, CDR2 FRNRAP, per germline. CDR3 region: CASGSGGNQPQHF. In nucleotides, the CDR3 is TGTGCTAGCGGGTCGGGGGGCAATCAGCCCCAGCATTTT.

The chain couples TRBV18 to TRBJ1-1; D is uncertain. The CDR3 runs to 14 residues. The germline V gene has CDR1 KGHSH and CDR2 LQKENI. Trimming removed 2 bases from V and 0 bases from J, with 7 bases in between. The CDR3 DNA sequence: TGTGCCAGCTCACCAGAAGGTTTGAACACTGAAGCTTTCTTT. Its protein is CASSPEGLNTEAFF.

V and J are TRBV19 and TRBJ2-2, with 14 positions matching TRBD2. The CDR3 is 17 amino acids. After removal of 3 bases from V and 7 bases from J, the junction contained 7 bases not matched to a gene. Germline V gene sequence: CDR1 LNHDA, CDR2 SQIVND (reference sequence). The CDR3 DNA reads TGTGCCAGTAGTATCTCGACTAGCGGGGGGGCCCTCGGGGAGCTGTTTTTT. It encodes CASSISTSGGALGELFF.

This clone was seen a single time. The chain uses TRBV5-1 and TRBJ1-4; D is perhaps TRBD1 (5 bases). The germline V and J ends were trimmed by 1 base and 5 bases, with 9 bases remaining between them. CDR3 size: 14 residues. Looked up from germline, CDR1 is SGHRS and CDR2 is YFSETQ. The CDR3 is CASSLTAGNEKLFF. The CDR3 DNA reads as TGCGCCAGCAGCTTGACGGCAGGGAATGAAAAACTGTTTTTT.

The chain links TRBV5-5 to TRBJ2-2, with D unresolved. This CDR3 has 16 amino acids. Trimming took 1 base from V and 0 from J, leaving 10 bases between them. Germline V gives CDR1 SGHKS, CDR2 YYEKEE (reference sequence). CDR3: CASSLRAGTNTGELFF. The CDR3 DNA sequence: TGTGCCAGCAGCTTGAGGGCAGGCACGAACACCGGGGAGCTGTTTTTT.

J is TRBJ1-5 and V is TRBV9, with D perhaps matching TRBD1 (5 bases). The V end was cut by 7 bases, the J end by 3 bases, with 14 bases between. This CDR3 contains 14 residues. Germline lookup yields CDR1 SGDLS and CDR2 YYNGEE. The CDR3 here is CASGGTGNNQPQHF. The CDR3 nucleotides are TGTGCCAGCGGGGGGACGGGAAACAATCAGCCCCAGCATTTT.

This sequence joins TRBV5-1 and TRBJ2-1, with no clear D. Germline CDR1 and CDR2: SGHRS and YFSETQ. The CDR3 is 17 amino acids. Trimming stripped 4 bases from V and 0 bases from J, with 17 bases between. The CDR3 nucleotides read TGCGCCAGCAGCCTACGTATGGGCCCCAGCTCCTACAATGAGCAGTTCTTC. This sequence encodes CASSLRMGPSSYNEQFF.

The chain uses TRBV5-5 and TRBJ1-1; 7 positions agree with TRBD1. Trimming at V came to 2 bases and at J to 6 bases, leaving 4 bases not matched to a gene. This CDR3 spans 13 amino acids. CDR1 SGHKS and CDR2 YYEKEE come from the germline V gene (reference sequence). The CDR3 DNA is TGTGCCAGCAGCTTAACAGGGGACGCTGAAGCTTTCTTT. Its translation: CASSLTGDAEAFF.